This T cell receptor beta chain is from a study of Ad26.COV2.S vaccination and SARS-CoV-2 variants. CDR1 and CDR2 from the germline V gene are LNHDA and SQIVND (reference sequence). This CDR3 region has 15 residues. V was clipped by 3 bases and J by 5 bases, with 14 bases between them. Documented treatment: 15 to 20 received Ad26.COV2.S at low or high dose, single or two shots; about 5 received placebo; per-sample allocation not given. Each sample was drawn 63 days after the first injection (of vaccine or placebo). Ad26.COV2.S expressed prefusion-stabilized spike from the original Wuhan strain. The protocol was immunoSEQ multiplex PCR, while the TCRdb copy is restricted to in-frame clones and leaves out a portion. Here the sample spans about 470,000 clones, 80% to 95% being singletons. In regard to this clone: The antigen remains undetermined.

Findings and caveats of the study: Spike-specific TCR breadth ran higher among vaccine recipients than placebo recipients. Marked by substantial breadth, spike-specific CD8+ and CD4+ T cell responses were reportedly seen after vaccination. People who got the vaccine or the placebo had similar non-spike TCR breadth.

This sequence joins TRBV19 and TRBJ2-1; no clear D. The sequence came from a person between 18 and 65 years old who received the Ad26.COV2.S COVID-19 vaccine or a placebo. The sequences come from peripheral blood, collected in a trial of Ad26.COV2.S vaccine versus placebo. CDR3 coding DNA: TGTGCCAGTAGTATTGGTAGGGCATCACACAATGAGCAGTTCTTC. Its translation is CASSIGRASHNEQFF.